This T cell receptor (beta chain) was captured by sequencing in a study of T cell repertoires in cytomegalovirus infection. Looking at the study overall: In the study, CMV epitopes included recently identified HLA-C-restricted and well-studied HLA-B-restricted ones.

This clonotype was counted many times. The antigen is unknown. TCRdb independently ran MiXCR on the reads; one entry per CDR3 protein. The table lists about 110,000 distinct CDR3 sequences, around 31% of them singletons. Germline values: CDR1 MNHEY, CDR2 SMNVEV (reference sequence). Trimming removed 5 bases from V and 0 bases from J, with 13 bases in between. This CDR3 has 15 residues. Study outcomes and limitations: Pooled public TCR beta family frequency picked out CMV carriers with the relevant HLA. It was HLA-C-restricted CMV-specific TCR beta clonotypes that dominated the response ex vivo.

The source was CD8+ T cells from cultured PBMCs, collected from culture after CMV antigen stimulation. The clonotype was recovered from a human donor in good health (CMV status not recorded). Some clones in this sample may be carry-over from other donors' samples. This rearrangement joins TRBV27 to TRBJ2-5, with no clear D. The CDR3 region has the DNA TGTGCCAGCAGTCTCTACGACGGCAACCAAGAGACCCAGTACTTC. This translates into CASSLYDGNQETQYF.